This T cell receptor beta chain was identified during a study of blood T cell repertoires in COVID-19. Whole-study context: Material from acute and convalescent COVID-19 was sourced from the United States, Italy and Spain. T cells, B-cell-depleted T cells, or PBMCs provided the cDNA or gDNA that served as material.

V shed 1 base and J 3 bases; nucleotides not matched to a gene: 11. CDR1 and CDR2 (germline): MGHRA, YSYEKL. The CDR3 extends over 18 amino acids. How the authors handled the data: Nucleated cell number was recorded as an estimate derived from reference gene primer amplification. Profiling relied on immunoSEQ multiplex PCR, and the TCRdb table lists in-frame clones only, not all of them. The DNA gave D and trimming, while V, J and clone size come from that table. The sample records about 140,000 clones, 87% being singletons. Sequencing was performed on peripheral blood. V gene TRBV4-1 combines with J gene TRBJ1-5; 8 bases are a match to TRBD1. The clonotype was recovered from a man aged 50-60 years with active COVID-19. DNA of the CDR3: TGCGCCAGCAGCCAAGTCCATGACGGACAGGGTCTCAATCAGCCCCAGCATTTT. Its translation is CASSQVHDGQGLNQPQHF.